These T cell receptor beta chains were read from a single sample in a study of T cell responses to AZD1222 COVID-19 vaccine. Produced via immunoSEQ multiplex PCR; TCRdb's table is partial and in-frame only. This sample carries around 100,000 clones, about 86% of them seen once, and the ten largest clones take about 1.5%. Sequenced here: peripheral blood, sampled on day 0 of AZD1222 vaccination. The receptors derive from an adult in good health. Both conserved end residues are part of each CDR3. D genes are given only for firm matches. Clone size, where shown, is once, few, many, or a class for clones that have expanded.

TGTGCCAGCAGCGAGACAGGGGGTCGGCAGCCCCAGCATTTT CASSETGGRQPQHF TRBV9 . TRBD1 TRBJ1-5
TGTGCCAGCAGCTTAGCGACAGGGTGGAACACTGAAGCTTTCTTT CASSLATGWNTEAFF TRBV7-2 . TRBD1 TRBJ1-1
TGTGCCAGTAGTATTGGGGAGATCACTGAAGCTTTCTTT CASSIGEITEAFF TRBV19 . . TRBJ1-1
TGTGCCAGCAGTTTATCTGGAAGCTCCTACAATGAGCAGTTCTTC CASSLSGSSYNEQFF TRBV27 . . TRBJ2-1
TGTGCCAGTAACAGGGTGATTGACTACAATGAGCAGTTCTTC CASNRVIDYNEQFF TRBV5-6 once . TRBJ2-1
TGCAGTGCTAGAGGACTAGATGAGCAGTTCTTC CSARGLDEQFF TRBV20-1 few . TRBJ2-1
TGCAGCGTTACAGGGACCGGGGCCAACGTCCTGACTTTC CSVTGTGANVLTF TRBV29-1 . . TRBJ2-6
TGTGCCAGCAGAAAGCGGGTAGCCAAAAACATTCAGTACTTC CASRKRVAKNIQYF TRBV28 . . TRBJ2-4
TGTGCCAGCGGAAGGACAGTGAATGAAAAACTGTTTTTT CASGRTVNEKLFF TRBV28 . . TRBJ1-4
TGTGCCAGCCCCCTGCGGGCTAACAGTGGCTACGAGCAGTACTTC CASPLRANSGYEQYF TRBV6-5 . . TRBJ2-7
TGCGCCAGCAGCTCCCCGGGGACCGACAATGAGCAGTTCTTC CASSSPGTDNEQFF TRBV5-1 . . TRBJ2-1
TGTGCCAGCAGCCCTGGGACAGGGCGTACCGGGGAGCTGTTTTTT CASSPGTGRTGELFF TRBV7-3 . TRBD1 TRBJ2-2
TGTGCCAGTAGTTGGATCAGGGGCGACTACAATCAGCCCCAGCATTTT CASSWIRGDYNQPQHF TRBV19 . . TRBJ1-5
TGCGCCAGCAGCTCCCAGGCCGAGGGGGTAGCGGGAGATATTAGGGACAATGAGCAGTTCTTC CASSSQAEGVAGDIRDNEQFF TRBV5-1 . TRBD2 TRBJ2-1
TGCAGCGTTGAAGATCGGGACAAATACGAGCAGTACTTC CSVEDRDKYEQYF TRBV29-1 . . TRBJ2-7
TGCAGTGCTAGTAGGGACAGACCCTACGAGCAGTACTTC CSASRDRPYEQYF TRBV20-1 . TRBD1 TRBJ2-7
TGTGCCAGCAGCTTGTCCCCTCAAGGCAATCAGCCCCAGCATTTT CASSLSPQGNQPQHF TRBV5-4 . . TRBJ1-5
TGTGCCAGCAGTTATCTTCTGGGACAGAATTCACCCCTCCACTTT CASSYLLGQNSPLHF TRBV6-5 . TRBD1 TRBJ1-6
TGTGCCAGCAGCTCCCTACTGGCGGGAGGGATCTTTCCAGAGACCCAGTACTTC CASSSLLAGGIFPETQYF TRBV11-2 . TRBD2 TRBJ2-5
TGTGCCAGTAGTTCGGACAGGGGGCGAAATCAGCCCCAGCATTTT CASSSDRGRNQPQHF TRBV19 . TRBD1 TRBJ1-5
TGTGCCAGCAGTATTAGCGGGAGGGACGAGCAGTTCTTC CASSISGRDEQFF TRBV6-5 . TRBD2 TRBJ2-1
TGTGCCAGCAGGGGCCCGAAAGGGGGAGGGCTGTACGAGCAGTACTTC CASRGPKGGGLYEQYF TRBV27 few . TRBJ2-7
TGTGCCAGCAGTTACCGGGACAGTCTAACCTCTTTCGAGCAGTACTTC CASSYRDSLTSFEQYF TRBV6-4 . TRBD1 TRBJ2-7
TGTGCCTATACCGGGACTAGCGTTTTGGCTGAGCAGTTCTTC CAYTGTSVLAEQFF TRBV30 . TRBD2 TRBJ2-1
TGTGCCAGCAGCAAAAGGGACGGCAGGCCCTTAGAGACCAAAAACATTCAGTACTTC CASSKRDGRPLETKNIQYF TRBV21-1 . . TRBJ2-4
TGTGCCAGCTCACCACAGACGGGGTACGGGCAGCCCCAGCATTTT CASSPQTGYGQPQHF TRBV18 once . TRBJ1-5
TGTGCCAGCAGTTTAAGGGTCGGCAACACTGAAGCTTTCTTT CASSLRVGNTEAFF TRBV27 . . TRBJ1-1
TGTGCCAGAAGCTCCCCAGACATTGACAGGTTCCATAGCAATCAGCCCCAGCATTTT CARSSPDIDRFHSNQPQHF TRBV7-5 . . TRBJ1-5